A selection of T cell receptor beta chains follows, all from one sample in a study of blood T cells in healthy people across ages. TCRdb reanalysed the 5' RACE reads using MiXCR and keeps one entry per CDR3 protein. The repertoire includes 540,000 or so distinct CDR3 sequences, 25% to 30% of them detected once, and around 18% sits in the top ten. Material: blood. These receptors were taken from a woman in her seventies in good health. Both conserved end residues are part of each CDR3. D genes are given only for firm matches. The listing skips clone size in some rows; elsewhere it reads once, few, many or a size class.

TGTGCCAGCAGCCCGGGAGGCAGGGGGCCTGGTGGCTACACCTTC CASSPGGRGPGGYTF TRBJ1-2 TRBD1 TRBV3-1 .
TGTGCCAGCAGCCCGGGGGGACAGAGGGCCAATGAGCAGTTCTTC CASSPGGQRANEQFF TRBJ2-1 . TRBV7-3 few
TGTGCCAGCAGCTTAAAGGCAGGGCCCTTGTACTTC CASSLKAGPLYF TRBJ2-4 . TRBV7-3 few
TGTGCCAGCAGCCTTCGACAGGACCCTAACTATGGCTACACCTTC CASSLRQDPNYGYTF TRBJ1-2 . TRBV7-9 few
TGCGCCAGCAGCCAAGATAGGGGACTAGCGGGGGGGCACTTAGGCAATGAGCAGTTCTTC CASSQDRGLAGGHLGNEQFF TRBJ2-1 TRBD2 TRBV4-1 .
TGTGCCAGCAGCTTAGAGGGGAGGGGGGCACCCCTCCACTTT CASSLEGRGAPLHF TRBJ1-6 . TRBV7-9 few
TGTGCCAGCAGCGCCATGACAGGGTTGAGGGAGACCCAGTACTTC CASSAMTGLRETQYF TRBJ2-5 TRBD1 TRBV11-2 .
TGTGCCAGCAGTCGTTATGGACAGGGGCCCTACGAGCAGTACTTC CASSRYGQGPYEQYF TRBJ2-7 TRBD1 TRBV6-5 .
TGCGCCAGCAGCCCAGTTGGGACCGCCTCTAACTATGGCTACACCTTC CASSPVGTASNYGYTF TRBJ1-2 . TRBV5-1 few
TGTGCCAGTAGTATAGACTCCTCCGAGGGGGGCCGACGGTCTGGCTACACCTTC CASSIDSSEGGRRSGYTF TRBJ1-2 . TRBV19 .
TGCAGTGCGCCGACTAGCGGGGGAGAGACCCAGTACTTC CSAPTSGGETQYF TRBJ2-5 TRBD2 TRBV20-1 .
TGTGCCAGCAGTTCAGGGGATAATTCACCCCTCCACTTT CASSSGDNSPLHF TRBJ1-6 . TRBV28 .
TGTGCCAGCAGAATACAGGGAAGAGACGGCTACACCTTC CASRIQGRDGYTF TRBJ1-2 . TRBV4-2 few
TGTGCCAGCAGCGGAGACGGATTCACAGATACGCAGTATTTT CASSGDGFTDTQYF TRBJ2-3 . TRBV7-2 few
TGTGCCAGCAGTGAATCGCCGGTAAGGGAAGCTTTCTTT CASSESPVREAFF TRBJ1-1 . TRBV2 .
TGTGCCAGCAGTTTCAGACTAGCGGTAGACGGAGATACGCAGTATTTT CASSFRLAVDGDTQYF TRBJ2-3 TRBD2 TRBV28 .